This T cell receptor beta chain was sequenced in a study of blood T cell repertoires in COVID-19 (dated by TCRdb to 2020 to 2022). Regarding the research as a whole: The collaborator samples originated in the United States, Italy and Spain and spanned the acute and convalescent phases of COVID-19. The material from the prospective study consisted of cDNA or gDNA derived from T cells, B-cell-depleted T cells, or PBMCs. Deeply sampled blood TCRbeta repertoires from subjects exposed to, actively infected with, or recovered from COVID-19 were included in the dataset. The repertoires were released in a freely available public database intended as a resource for research on the immune response to SARS-CoV-2. The samples were drawn from the first 160 participants of the ongoing ImmuneRACE study and from over a thousand subjects provided by 6 global collaborators. The sample metadata nearly always contained a de-identified subject ID, COVID-19 status, age in years and sex. Where available, HLA class I and class II types were obtained from metadata supplied by the sample provider rather than from assay-based typing.

Overall study outcomes, separate from this receptor: The quantity of clinical and demographic metadata differed by source and by participant and was supplied without curation.

Details on this clone: No cognate antigen has been identified for it. Base qualities are missing; no much larger clone stands one base away.

The trim is 6 bases for V and 4 bases for J, with a gap of 18 bases between the germline ends. Taken from the germline V gene, the CDR1 and CDR2 loops are MNHEY and SVGEGT. The cysteine opens and the phenylalanine closes a CDR3 of 16 amino acids. The DNA shown is the 48-base CDR3, in frame from base 1. One collaborating source in Seattle enrolled patients while the patients were actively infected and followed the patients over time throughout the course of disease. Whole blood was collected in K2EDTA tubes by collaborating institutions according to the institutions' own protocols. For TCRbeta analysis, collaborators shipped samples as frozen whole blood, isolated PBMCs, or DNA extracted from either of those sample types. The immunoSEQ Assay, a bias-controlled multiplex PCR, was used to amplify TCRbeta CDR3 regions from genomic DNA. As for the authors' bioinformatics: Within the assay, amplification of reference gene primers was used to estimate how many nucleated cells each sample contained. Sequence reads were collapsed and filtered to measure the absolute abundance of every unique TCRbeta CDR3 rearrangement. For each sample, productive Simpson clonality was calculated by taking the square root of Simpson's diversity index across productive rearrangements. The table was pulled from immuneACCESS by TCRdb, which kept in-frame rearrangements only. Such tables lose some clones; where checked, under half of the loss comes from unresolved V genes, and the rest has no known cause. The D gene and trimming were derived from the DNA, and the V and J assignments and clone size from that table. This sample is represented by approximately 480,000 clones; roughly 89% of them were singletons. The leading ten clones occupy roughly 0.9% of the sample.

Sequencing input: peripheral blood. The receptor's source is a man aged 18-30 years with COVID-19, enrolled during active disease. The sequence joins TRBV6-2 or TRBV6-3 to TRBJ2-2; tentative D gene TRBD2, with 7 bases matching. The nucleotide sequence is TGTGCCAGCAGCGAGGGGGGGACTCATCTCACCGGGGAGCTGTTTTTT. It encodes CASSEGGTHLTGELFF.